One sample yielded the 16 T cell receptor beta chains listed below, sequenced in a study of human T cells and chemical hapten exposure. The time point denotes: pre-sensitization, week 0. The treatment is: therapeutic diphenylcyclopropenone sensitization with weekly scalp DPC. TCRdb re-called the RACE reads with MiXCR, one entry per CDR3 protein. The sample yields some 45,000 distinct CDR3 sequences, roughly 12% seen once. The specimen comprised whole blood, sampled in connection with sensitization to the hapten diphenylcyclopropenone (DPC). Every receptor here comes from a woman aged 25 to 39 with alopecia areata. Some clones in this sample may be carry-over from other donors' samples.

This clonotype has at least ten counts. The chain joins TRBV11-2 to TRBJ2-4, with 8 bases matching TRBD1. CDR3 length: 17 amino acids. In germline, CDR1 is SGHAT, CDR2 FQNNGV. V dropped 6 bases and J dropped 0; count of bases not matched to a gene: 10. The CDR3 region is CASSQIDRGLAKNIQYF. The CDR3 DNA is TGTGCCAGCAGTCAGATCGACAGGGGCCTAGCCAAAAACATTCAGTACTTC.

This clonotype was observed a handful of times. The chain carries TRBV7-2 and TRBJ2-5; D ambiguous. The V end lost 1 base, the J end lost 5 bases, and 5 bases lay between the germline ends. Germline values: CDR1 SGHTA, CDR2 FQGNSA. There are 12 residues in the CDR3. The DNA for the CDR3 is TGTGCCAGCAGCTTAGTATCGGAGACCCAGTACTTC. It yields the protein CASSLVSETQYF.

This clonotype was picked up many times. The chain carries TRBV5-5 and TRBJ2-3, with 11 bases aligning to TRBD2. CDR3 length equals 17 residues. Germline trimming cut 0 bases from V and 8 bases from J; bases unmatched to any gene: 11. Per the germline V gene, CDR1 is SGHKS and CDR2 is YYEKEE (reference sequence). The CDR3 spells CASSLGILAGGFGTQYF. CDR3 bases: TGTGCCAGCAGCTTGGGGATCCTAGCGGGAGGTTTTGGTACGCAGTATTTT.

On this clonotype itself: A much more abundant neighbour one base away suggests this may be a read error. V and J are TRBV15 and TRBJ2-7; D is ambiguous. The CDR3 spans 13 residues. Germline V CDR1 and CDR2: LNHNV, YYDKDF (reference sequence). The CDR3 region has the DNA TGTGTCACCAGCAGAGAACCTAGGTACGAGCAGTACTTC. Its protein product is CVTSREPRYEQYF.

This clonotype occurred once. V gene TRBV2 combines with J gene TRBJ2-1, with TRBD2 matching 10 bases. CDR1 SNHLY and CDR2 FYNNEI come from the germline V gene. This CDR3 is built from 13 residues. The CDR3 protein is CGTGGLASNEQFF. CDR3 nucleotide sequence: TGTGGCACCGGGGGACTAGCGAGTAATGAGCAGTTCTTC.

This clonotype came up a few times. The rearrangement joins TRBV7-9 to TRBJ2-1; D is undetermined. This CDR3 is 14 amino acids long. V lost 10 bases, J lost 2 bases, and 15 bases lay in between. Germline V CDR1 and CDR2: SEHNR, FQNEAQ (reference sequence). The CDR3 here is CATSEQSTYNEQFF. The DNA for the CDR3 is TGTGCCACCTCCGAGCAGAGCACCTACAATGAGCAGTTCTTC.

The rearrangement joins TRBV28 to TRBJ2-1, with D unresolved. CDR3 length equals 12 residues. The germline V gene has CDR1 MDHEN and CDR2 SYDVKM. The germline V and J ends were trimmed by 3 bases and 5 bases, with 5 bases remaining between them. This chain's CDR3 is CASSFRNNEQFF. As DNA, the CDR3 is TGTGCCAGCAGTTTCAGAAACAATGAGCAGTTCTTC.

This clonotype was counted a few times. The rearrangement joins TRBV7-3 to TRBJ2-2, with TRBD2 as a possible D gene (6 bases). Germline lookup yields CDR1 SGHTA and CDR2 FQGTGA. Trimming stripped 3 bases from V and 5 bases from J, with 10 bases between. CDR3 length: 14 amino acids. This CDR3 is CASSFQEGTGELFF. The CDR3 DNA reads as TGTGCCAGCAGCTTCCAGGAGGGGACCGGGGAGCTGTTTTTT.

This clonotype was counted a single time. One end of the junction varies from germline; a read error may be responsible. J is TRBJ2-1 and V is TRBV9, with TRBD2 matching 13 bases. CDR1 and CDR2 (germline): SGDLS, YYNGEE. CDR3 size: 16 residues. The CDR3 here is CASSPGTSGIFDEQLF. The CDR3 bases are TGTGCCAGCAGCCCTGGGACTAGCGGGATTTTCGATGAGCAGCTCTTC.

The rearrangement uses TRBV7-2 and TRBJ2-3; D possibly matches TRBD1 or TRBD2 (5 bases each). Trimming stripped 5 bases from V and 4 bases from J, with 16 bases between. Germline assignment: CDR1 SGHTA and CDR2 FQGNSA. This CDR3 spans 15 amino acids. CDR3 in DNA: TGTGCCAGCAGCCGGGACCCAACCCGGGCAGATACGCAGTATTTT. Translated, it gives CASSRDPTRADTQYF.

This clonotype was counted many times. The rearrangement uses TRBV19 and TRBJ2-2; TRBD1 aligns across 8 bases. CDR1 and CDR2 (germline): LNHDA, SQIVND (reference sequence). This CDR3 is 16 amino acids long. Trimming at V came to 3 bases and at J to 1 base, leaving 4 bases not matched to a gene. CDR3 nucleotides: TGTGCCAGTAGTATCGCAGGACAGGGGAACACCGGGGAGCTGTTTTTT. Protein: CASSIAGQGNTGELFF. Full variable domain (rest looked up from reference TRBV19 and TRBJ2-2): DGGITQSPKYLFRKEGQNVTLSCEQNLNHDAMYWYRQDPGQGLRLIYYSQIVNDFQKGDIAEGYSVSREKKESFPLTVTSAQKNPTAFYLCASSIAGQGNTGELFFGEGSRLTVL.

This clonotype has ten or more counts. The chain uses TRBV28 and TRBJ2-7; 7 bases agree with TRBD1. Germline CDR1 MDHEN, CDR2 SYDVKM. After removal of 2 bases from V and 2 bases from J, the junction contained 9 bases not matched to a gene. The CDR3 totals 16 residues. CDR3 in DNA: TGTGCCAGCAGTTTAAGTCGCCGGGACAGAACCTACGAGCAGTACTTC. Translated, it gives CASSLSRRDRTYEQYF.

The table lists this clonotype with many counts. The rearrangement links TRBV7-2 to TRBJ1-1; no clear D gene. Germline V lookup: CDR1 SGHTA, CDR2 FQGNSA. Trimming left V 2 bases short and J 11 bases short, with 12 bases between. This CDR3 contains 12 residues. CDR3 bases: TGTGCCAGCAGCTTAATTAATAAGTTGGCTTTCTTT. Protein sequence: CASSLINKLAFF. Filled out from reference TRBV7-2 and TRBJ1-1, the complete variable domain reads GAGVSQSPSNKVTEKGKDVELRCDPISGHTALYWYRQSLGQGLEFLIYFQGNSAPDKSGLPSDRFSAERTGGSVSTLTIQRTQQEDSAVYLCASSLINKLAFFGQGTRLTVV.

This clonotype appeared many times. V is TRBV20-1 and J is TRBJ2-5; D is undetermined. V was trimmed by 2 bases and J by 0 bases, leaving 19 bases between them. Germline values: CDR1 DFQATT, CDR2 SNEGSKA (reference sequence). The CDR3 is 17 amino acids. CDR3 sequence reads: CSARIDQAGTYQETQYF. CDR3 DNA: TGCAGTGCTAGAATTGACCAAGCCGGCACGTACCAAGAGACCCAGTACTTC.

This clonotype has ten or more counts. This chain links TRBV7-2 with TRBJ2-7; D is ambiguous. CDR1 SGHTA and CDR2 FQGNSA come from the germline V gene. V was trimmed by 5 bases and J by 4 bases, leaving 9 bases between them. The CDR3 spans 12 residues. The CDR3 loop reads CASSPRLYEQYF. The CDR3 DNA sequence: TGTGCCAGCAGCCCACGCCTTTACGAGCAGTACTTC.

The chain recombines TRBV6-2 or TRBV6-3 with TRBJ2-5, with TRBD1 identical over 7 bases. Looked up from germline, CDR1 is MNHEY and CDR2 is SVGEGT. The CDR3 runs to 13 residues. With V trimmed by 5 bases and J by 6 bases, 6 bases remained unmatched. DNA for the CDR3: TGTGCCAGCAGTCTCCGGGACAGAAAGACCCAGTACTTC. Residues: CASSLRDRKTQYF.